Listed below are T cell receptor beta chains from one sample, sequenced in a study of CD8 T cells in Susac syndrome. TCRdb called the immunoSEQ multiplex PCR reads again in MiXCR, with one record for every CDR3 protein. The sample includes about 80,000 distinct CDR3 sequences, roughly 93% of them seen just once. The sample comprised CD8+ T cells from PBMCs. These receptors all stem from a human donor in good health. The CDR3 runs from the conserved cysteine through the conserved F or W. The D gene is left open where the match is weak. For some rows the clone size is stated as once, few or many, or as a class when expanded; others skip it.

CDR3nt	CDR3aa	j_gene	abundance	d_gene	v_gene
TGTGCCAGCAGCGGGTTAGCGGGGGGGCTAAGAGAGACCCAGTACTTC	CASSGLAGGLRETQYF	TRBJ2-5	NA	TRBD2	TRBV3-1
TGTGCCAGCAGCCCCTCGATCCTGCGGGTATACGAGCAGTACTTC	CASSPSILRVYEQYF	TRBJ2-7	NA	NA	TRBV7-8
TGCAGTGCTAGACCTGGACGAGGAGTCTTCAATGAGCAGTTCTTC	CSARPGRGVFNEQFF	TRBJ2-1	NA	NA	TRBV20-1
TGCGCCAGCAGCCAAGATTTGCAGCACGGCTACGAGCAGTACTTC	CASSQDLQHGYEQYF	TRBJ2-7	NA	NA	TRBV4-1
TGTGCCAGCTACCGGACTAATGAAAAACTGTTTTTT	CASYRTNEKLFF	TRBJ1-4	NA	NA	TRBV6-6
TGCGCCAGCAGTAAAGCCGGGGCCAGGGGGGGCTACACCTTC	CASSKAGARGGYTF	TRBJ1-2	NA	TRBD1	TRBV10-2
TGCGCCAGCAGCCCCAGGGACAGACAGAATCAGCCCCAGCATTTT	CASSPRDRQNQPQHF	TRBJ1-5	NA	TRBD1	TRBV4-1
TGTGCCAGCAGCGGTTTCACCGGGGAGCTGTTTTTT	CASSGFTGELFF	TRBJ2-2	NA	NA	TRBV11-2
TGTGCCGCCAAGGCAAATACTGGAAACACCATATATTTT	CAAKANTGNTIYF	TRBJ1-3	NA	NA	TRBV25-1
TGTGCCAGCACCATGACAGGGGTCAACACTGAAGCTTTCTTT	CASTMTGVNTEAFF	TRBJ1-1	NA	TRBD1	TRBV6-2/TRBV6-3
TGTGCCAGCAGCTTAGGACTTTCGGGCAATTCACCCCTCCACTTT	CASSLGLSGNSPLHF	TRBJ1-6	NA	NA	TRBV5-6
TGTGCCAGTAGCGCAGGTTACAATGAGCAGTTCTTC	CASSAGYNEQFF	TRBJ2-1	NA	NA	TRBV19
TGCAGCGTTCAGGGGGCGGGAGGGGCCAACGTCCTGACTTTC	CSVQGAGGANVLTF	TRBJ2-6	NA	TRBD1	TRBV29-1
TGTGCCAGCAGCTGGACAGGAGCCTACAATGAGCAGTTCTTC	CASSWTGAYNEQFF	TRBJ2-1	NA	TRBD1	TRBV5-4
TGCGCCAGCAGCACCCAACAGGGGACCTCCCACAATGAGCAGTTCTTC	CASSTQQGTSHNEQFF	TRBJ2-1	once	TRBD1	TRBV5-1
TGTGCCAGCAGCCCGTATCTCCCCTCTGGGGCCAACGTCCTGACTTTC	CASSPYLPSGANVLTF	TRBJ2-6	NA	NA	TRBV12-3/TRBV12-4
TGTGCCAGCAGCGAGACGACGGTCTCTGGGGCCAACGTCCTGACTTTC	CASSETTVSGANVLTF	TRBJ2-6	NA	NA	TRBV9
TGCGCCAGCAGCCCGGGACAGTTTAACTATGGCTACACCTTC	CASSPGQFNYGYTF	TRBJ1-2	few	TRBD1	TRBV4-1
TGCAGCGTTGAAGTTCTCCCCGGGGAGCTGTTTTTT	CSVEVLPGELFF	TRBJ2-2	NA	NA	TRBV29-1
TGTGCCCGTACCCTCGGGAGCGGGGAGCTGTTTTTT	CARTLGSGELFF	TRBJ2-2	NA	NA	TRBV30
TGTGCCAGCAGTTTAGGGTTGGGCATCCACTTT	CASSLGLGIHF	TRBJ1-6	once	NA	TRBV12-3/TRBV12-4
TGCGCCAGCAGGTCTAGCGGAATTTACCAAGAGACCCAGTACTTC	CASRSSGIYQETQYF	TRBJ2-5	once	TRBD2	TRBV4-1
TGCAGCGTCGAGGACAGAGATGGCTACACCTTC	CSVEDRDGYTF	TRBJ1-2	NA	NA	TRBV29-1
TGTGCCAGCAGTTACTCGGCAGGGGGCACAGATACGCAGTATTTT	CASSYSAGGTDTQYF	TRBJ2-3	NA	NA	TRBV6-5
TGTGCCAGCAGCGTAGAAGTAGCGGGAGGGCGGAATGAGCAGTTCTTC	CASSVEVAGGRNEQFF	TRBJ2-1	NA	TRBD2	TRBV9
TGTGCCAGCAGCGCGCAGGGGAATAGCAATCAGCCCCAGCATTTT	CASSAQGNSNQPQHF	TRBJ1-5	NA	NA	TRBV9
TGTGCCACCAGCGAATCCGGGACAGGGTCAGACACCATATATTTT	CATSESGTGSDTIYF	TRBJ1-3	once	TRBD1	TRBV15
TGTGCCAGCAGTATAGGAGGGTCCTACAATGAGCAGTTCTTC	CASSIGGSYNEQFF	TRBJ2-1	NA	NA	TRBV27
TGCAGTGCTCAGGAGACCAACAATGAGCAGTTCTTC	CSAQETNNEQFF	TRBJ2-1	NA	NA	TRBV20-1
TGCGCCAGCAGCCACCTGCCCGGGGGGGCAGAGACCCAGTACTTC	CASSHLPGGAETQYF	TRBJ2-5	NA	TRBD2	TRBV4-1
TGTGCCAGCAGTTTAAGGGCAGACGCAGAAAAACTGTTTTTT	CASSLRADAEKLFF	TRBJ1-4	NA	NA	TRBV7-6
TGCGCCAGCAGCACCCGACAGCACACAGATACGCAGTATTTT	CASSTRQHTDTQYF	TRBJ2-3	NA	NA	TRBV4-1